This T cell receptor beta chain was obtained from a study of monozygotic twins with inflammatory bowel disease. Germline V gene sequence: CDR1 MNHEY, CDR2 SVGAGI. This CDR3 region has 14 residues. TCRdb re-called the 5' RACE reads and gives one entry per CDR3 protein, without DNA. This table lists under 150,000 distinct CDR3 sequences. This sequence joins TRBV6-5 and TRBJ2-2; the D call from TCRdb, TRBD2, cannot be confirmed without DNA. The sample taken for sequencing was blood. The clonotype was recovered from a human donor with ulcerative colitis or Crohn's disease, or a healthy co-twin of an affected twin (not recorded which). CDR3 in amino acids: CASSYDIPRGELFF.